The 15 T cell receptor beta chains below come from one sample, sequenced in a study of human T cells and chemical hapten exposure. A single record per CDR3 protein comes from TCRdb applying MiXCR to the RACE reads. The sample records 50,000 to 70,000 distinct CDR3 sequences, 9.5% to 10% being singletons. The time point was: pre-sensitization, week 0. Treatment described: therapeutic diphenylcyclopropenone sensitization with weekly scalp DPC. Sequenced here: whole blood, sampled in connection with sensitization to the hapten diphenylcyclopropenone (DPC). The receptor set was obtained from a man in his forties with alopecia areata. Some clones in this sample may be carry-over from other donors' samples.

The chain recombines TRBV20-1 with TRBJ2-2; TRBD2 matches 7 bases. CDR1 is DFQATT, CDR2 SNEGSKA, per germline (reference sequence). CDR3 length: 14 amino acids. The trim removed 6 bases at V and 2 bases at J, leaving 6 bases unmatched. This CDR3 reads CSAPTGGNTGELFF. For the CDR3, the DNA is TGCAGTGCCCCTACGGGAGGAAACACCGGGGAGCTGTTTTTT.

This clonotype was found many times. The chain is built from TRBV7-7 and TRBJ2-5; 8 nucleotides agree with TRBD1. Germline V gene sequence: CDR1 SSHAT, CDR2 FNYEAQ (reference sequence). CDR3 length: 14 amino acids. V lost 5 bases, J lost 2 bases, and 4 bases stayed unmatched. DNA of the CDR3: TGTGCCAGCAGCGAAAACAGGGGGCAAGAGACCCAGTACTTC. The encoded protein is CASSENRGQETQYF.

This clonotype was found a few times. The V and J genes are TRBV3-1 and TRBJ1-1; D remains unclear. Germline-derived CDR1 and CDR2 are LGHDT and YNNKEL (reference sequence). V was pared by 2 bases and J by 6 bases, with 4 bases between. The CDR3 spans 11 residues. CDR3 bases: TGTGCCAGCAGCCAACTGGCTGAAGCTTTCTTT. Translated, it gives CASSQLAEAFF.

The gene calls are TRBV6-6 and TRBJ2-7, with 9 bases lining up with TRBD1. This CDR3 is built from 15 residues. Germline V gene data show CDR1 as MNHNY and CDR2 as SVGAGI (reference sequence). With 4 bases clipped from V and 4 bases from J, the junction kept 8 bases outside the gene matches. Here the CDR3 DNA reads TGTGCCAGCAGTTCGAGGACAGGGGAAGGGTACGAGCAGTACTTC. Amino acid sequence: CASSSRTGEGYEQYF.

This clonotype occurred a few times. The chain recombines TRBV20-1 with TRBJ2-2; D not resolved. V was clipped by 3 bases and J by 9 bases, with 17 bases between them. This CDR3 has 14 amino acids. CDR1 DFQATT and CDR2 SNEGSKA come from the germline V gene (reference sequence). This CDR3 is CSASTGWGSRELFF. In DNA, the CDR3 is TGCAGTGCTAGTACCGGGTGGGGATCCCGGGAGCTGTTTTTT.

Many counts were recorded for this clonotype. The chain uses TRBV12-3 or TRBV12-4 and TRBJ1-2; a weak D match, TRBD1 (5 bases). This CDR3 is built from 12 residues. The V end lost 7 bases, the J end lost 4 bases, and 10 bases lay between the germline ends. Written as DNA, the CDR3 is TGTGCCAGCACCCGACAGAGCTATGGCTACACCTTC. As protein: CASTRQSYGYTF.

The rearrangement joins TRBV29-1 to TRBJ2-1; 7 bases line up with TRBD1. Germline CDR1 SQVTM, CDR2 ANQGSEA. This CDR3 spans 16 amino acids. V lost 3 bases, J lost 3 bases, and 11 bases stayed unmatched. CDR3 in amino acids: CSVDGIDRALYNEQFF. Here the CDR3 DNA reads TGCAGCGTTGACGGAATCGACAGGGCCCTCTACAATGAGCAGTTCTTC.

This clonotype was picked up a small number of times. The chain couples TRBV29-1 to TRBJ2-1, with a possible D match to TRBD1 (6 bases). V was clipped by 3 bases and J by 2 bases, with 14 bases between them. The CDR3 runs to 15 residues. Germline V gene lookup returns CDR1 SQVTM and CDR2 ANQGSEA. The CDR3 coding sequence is TGCAGCGTTGATCTTCAGACAGGACCCTACAATGAGCAGTTCTTC. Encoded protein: CSVDLQTGPYNEQFF.

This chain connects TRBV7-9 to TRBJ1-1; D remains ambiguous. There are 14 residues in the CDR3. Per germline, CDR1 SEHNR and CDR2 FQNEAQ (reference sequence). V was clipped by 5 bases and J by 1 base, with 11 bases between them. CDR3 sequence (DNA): TGTGCCAGCAGCCAAGTCTTAGCGAACACTGAAGCTTTCTTT. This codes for CASSQVLANTEAFF.

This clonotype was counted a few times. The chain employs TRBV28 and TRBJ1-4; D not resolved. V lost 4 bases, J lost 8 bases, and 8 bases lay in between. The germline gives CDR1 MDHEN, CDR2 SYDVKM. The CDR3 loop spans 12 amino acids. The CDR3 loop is CASSSVREKLFF. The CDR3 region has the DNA TGTGCCAGCAGTTCCGTACGCGAAAAACTGTTTTTT.

The CDR3 is CATSDMSSGDFTGELFF. CDR3 coding DNA: TGTGCCACCAGTGATATGTCTAGCGGTGATTTCACCGGGGAGCTGTTTTTT. The J gene is TRBJ2-2, the V gene TRBV24-1; 7 bases match TRBD2. This CDR3 region has 17 residues. V was pared by 3 bases and J by 4 bases, with 10 bases of the junction left unmatched. In germline, CDR1 is KGHDR, CDR2 SFDVKD.

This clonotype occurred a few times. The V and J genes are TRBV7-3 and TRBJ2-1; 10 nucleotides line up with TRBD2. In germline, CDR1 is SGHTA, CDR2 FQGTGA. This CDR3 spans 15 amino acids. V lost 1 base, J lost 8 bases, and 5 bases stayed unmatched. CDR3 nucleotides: TGTGCCAGCAGCTTAATGGCTAGCGGGAGCGATGAGCAGTTCTTC. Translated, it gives CASSLMASGSDEQFF.

The CDR3 here is CASSFTGLDEQYF. CDR3 in DNA: TGTGCCAGCAGTTTTACAGGGCTCGACGAGCAGTACTTC. The J gene is TRBJ2-7, the V gene TRBV28; maybe TRBD1 (6 bases). This CDR3 is built from 13 residues. V was pared by 3 bases and J by 5 bases, with 11 bases between. The germline V gene has CDR1 MDHEN and CDR2 SYDVKM. Variable domain in full (rest from reference TRBV28 and TRBJ2-7): DVKVTQSSRYLVKRTGEKVFLECVQDMDHENMFWYRQDPGLGLRLIYFSYDVKMKEKGDIPEGYSVSREKKERFSLILESASTNQTSMYLCASSFTGLDEQYFGPGTRLTVT.

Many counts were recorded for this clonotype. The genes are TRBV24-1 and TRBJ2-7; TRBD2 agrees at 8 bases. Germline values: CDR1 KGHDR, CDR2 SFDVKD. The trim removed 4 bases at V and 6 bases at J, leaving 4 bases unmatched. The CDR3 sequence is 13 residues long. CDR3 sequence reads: CATSDPGLVEQYF. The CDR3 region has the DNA TGTGCCACCAGTGACCCGGGACTAGTCGAGCAGTACTTC.

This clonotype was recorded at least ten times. DNA of the CDR3: TGCGCCAGCAGCCAAGTTCGGGCTAGCAATCAGCCCCAGCATTTT. Protein product: CASSQVRASNQPQHF. The chain links TRBV4-3 to TRBJ1-5; D is ambiguous. In germline, CDR1 is LGHNA, CDR2 YSLEER. Between the trimmed V and J ends, which lost 1 base and 0 bases, there was a span of 7 bases. CDR3 length: 15 residues.